The 20 T cell receptor beta chains below come from one sample, sequenced in a study of blood T cell repertoires in COVID-19. The method was immunoSEQ multiplex PCR; TCRdb's version includes in-frame clones alone and lacks a portion of them. The sample contains under 200,000 clones, around 77% of which appear only once. The specimen was peripheral blood. The receptor source for this set is a man aged 65-85 years with acute or convalescent COVID-19.

The gene calls are TRBV6-5 and TRBJ2-7; D might be TRBD1 (5 bases). CDR3 length: 14 residues. Trimming took off 1 base at V and 1 base at J, with 8 bases between the two ends. Germline V gives CDR1 MNHEY, CDR2 SVGAGI. In nucleotides, the CDR3 is TGTGCCAGCAGTTACTTAGACAGATCCTACGAGCAGTACTTC. Protein: CASSYLDRSYEQYF.

The gene calls are TRBV28 and TRBJ2-1; 8 bases agree with TRBD2. This CDR3 is 14 amino acids long. Germline lookup yields CDR1 MDHEN and CDR2 SYDVKM. V lost 3 bases to trimming and J lost 6 bases; unmatched junction nucleotides: 4. The DNA of the CDR3 is TGTGCCAGCAGTTTTCCAGCGGGAGTCAATGAGCAGTTCTTC. This gives the protein CASSFPAGVNEQFF.

The V and J genes are TRBV6-5 and TRBJ1-2; D unresolved. Looked up from germline, CDR1 is MNHEY and CDR2 is SVGAGI. This CDR3 has 15 amino acids. Trimming removed 6 bases from V and 2 bases from J, with 16 bases in between. CDR3 protein: CASRSVVAGNYGYTF. As DNA, the CDR3 is TGTGCCAGCAGATCCGTGGTTGCGGGGAACTATGGCTACACCTTC.

This chain links TRBV24-1 with TRBJ2-1; TRBD2 aligns across 14 bases. V shed 4 bases, J shed 8 bases, and the junction held 6 bases outside the gene matches. CDR1 is KGHDR and CDR2 is SFDVKD in the germline V gene. The CDR3 spans 16 residues. CDR3: CATSDRTSGGSDEQFF. CDR3 nucleotides: TGTGCCACCAGTGACCGGACTAGCGGGGGGAGCGATGAGCAGTTCTTC.

The chain couples TRBV11-2 to TRBJ1-2; TRBD1 is a possible D gene (5 bases). Between the trimmed V and J ends, which lost 1 base and 4 bases, there was a span of 10 bases. Germline CDR1 reads SGHAT; CDR2 reads FQNNGV. This CDR3 contains 14 residues. The CDR3 sequence: CASSLAGGIYGYTF. In nucleotides, the CDR3 is TGTGCCAGCAGCTTAGCCGGGGGGATCTATGGCTACACCTTC.

In this sample, this clone turned up once. The chain recombines TRBV7-3 with TRBJ2-3, with TRBD1 identical over 9 bases. The V segment lost 4 bases and the J segment 3 bases; nucleotides outside the gene matches: 5. CDR1 and CDR2 from the germline V gene are SGHTA and FQGTGA. This CDR3 has 15 residues. CDR3 DNA: TGTGCCAGCAGCTCACAGGGGGCGCGAACAGATACGCAGTATTTT. Encoded protein: CASSSQGARTDTQYF. Using reference TRBV7-3 and TRBJ2-3 for the parts outside the CDR3, the full variable domain is GAGVSQTPSNKVTEKGKYVELRCDPISGHTALYWYRQSLGQGPEFLIYFQGTGAADDSGLPNDRFFAVRPEGSVSTLKIQRTERGDSAVYLCASSSQGARTDTQYFGPGTRLTVL.

V usage is TRBV6-5 and J usage is TRBJ1-5; D uncertain. V lost 6 bases and J 8 bases, leaving 17 bases between the germline ends. Germline V gene lookup returns CDR1 MNHEY and CDR2 SVGAGI. The CDR3 is 14 residues long. The CDR3 is CASSGPPSGEPQHF. The CDR3 bases are TGTGCCAGCAGCGGACCGCCTAGCGGGGAGCCCCAGCATTTT.

The V call is TRBV19, the J call TRBJ2-7; D unresolved. The CDR3 has 13 residues. The germline V and J ends were trimmed by 5 bases and 4 bases, with 12 bases remaining between them. CDR1 is LNHDA, CDR2 SQIVND, per germline (reference sequence). CDR3 amino acids: CASSFTVQYEQYF. CDR3 DNA: TGTGCCAGTAGTTTCACAGTTCAGTACGAGCAGTACTTC. Combining the CDR3 with reference TRBV19 and TRBJ2-7 gives the whole variable domain DGGITQSPKYLFRKEGQNVTLSCEQNLNHDAMYWYRQDPGQGLRLIYYSQIVNDFQKGDIAEGYSVSREKKESFPLTVTSAQKNPTAFYLCASSFTVQYEQYFGPGTRLTVT.

The rearrangement links TRBV7-8 to TRBJ1-5; D perhaps matches TRBD1 (5 bases). V was pared by 5 bases and J by 7 bases, with 15 bases between. This CDR3 has 14 amino acids. Germline assignment: CDR1 SGHVS and CDR2 FQNEAQ. This CDR3 is CASSLTAGKQPQHF. The CDR3 DNA is TGTGCCAGCAGCCTTACGGCAGGGAAGCAGCCCCAGCATTTT.

This chain links TRBV27 with TRBJ2-6; D is perhaps TRBD2 (5 bases). The CDR3 contains 14 residues. Germline V gene lookup returns CDR1 MNHEY and CDR2 SMNVEV (reference sequence). Trimming shortened V by 6 bases and J by 1 base, and 7 bases separated the two germline ends. CDR3 sequence reads: CASRLGSGANVLTF. The CDR3 DNA reads as TGTGCCAGCAGACTAGGATCTGGGGCCAACGTCCTGACTTTC.

In nucleotides, the CDR3 is TGTGCCAGCAGCTTGGGACAGCAGACCCAGTACTTC. It translates to CASSLGQQTQYF. This chain connects TRBV5-6 to TRBJ2-5, with a weak D call TRBD1 (5 bases). The CDR3 covers 12 residues. From germline, CDR1 is SGHDT and CDR2 YYEEEE. The ends were cut back, 0 bases at V and 6 bases at J, with 6 bases in the middle.

The CDR3 sequence is CASSRVGSGPYEQYF. CDR3 DNA sequence: TGTGCCAGCAGCCGTGTGGGAAGCGGACCCTACGAGCAGTACTTC. The chain links TRBV21-1 to TRBJ2-7; the table calls TRBD2, which could not be checked here. TRBV21-1 is flagged as a pseudogene. CDR3 length equals 15 residues.

The rearrangement joins TRBV10-3 to TRBJ2-7; maybe TRBD1 (5 bases). Trimming left V 2 bases short and J 0 bases short, with 17 bases between. Germline V gives CDR1 ENHRY, CDR2 SYGVKD. The CDR3 has 17 residues. DNA for the CDR3: TGTGCCATCAGTGAGACGAGGTGGCAGGGTGGCTCCTACGAGCAGTACTTC. It codes for CAISETRWQGGSYEQYF.

This chain uses TRBV5-1 with TRBJ2-3; 8 bases fit TRBD2. The J segment lost 2 bases and the V segment lost 2 bases, leaving 13 bases of the junction unmatched. The CDR3 is 18 amino acids. The germline gives CDR1 SGHRS, CDR2 YFSETQ. CDR3 in DNA: TGCGCCAGCAGCTTCCTGGGGCGGGGGGACACCGACACAGATACGCAGTATTTT. Amino acids: CASSFLGRGDTDTDTQYF.

This clone appeared a single time. The chain carries TRBV5-4 and TRBJ1-1; 11 bases are shared with TRBD1. Germline V gene lookup returns CDR1 SGHNT and CDR2 YYREEE (reference sequence). The CDR3 extends over 14 amino acids. Trimming took 4 bases from V and 4 from J; bases not matched to a gene: 3. CDR3 sequence reads: CASSVGTGGTEAFF. CDR3 in DNA: TGTGCCAGCAGCGTTGGGACAGGGGGCACTGAAGCTTTCTTT.

This clone was counted once. The CDR3 DNA reads as TGTGCCAGCAGTGGCGTAGGGGGCACTGAAGCTTTCTTT. Protein sequence: CASSGVGGTEAFF. The chain joins TRBV25-1 to TRBJ1-1; TRBD1 might be the D (6 bases). V dropped 4 bases and J dropped 4 bases, with 10 bases sitting between them. The CDR3 consists of 13 residues. Germline values: CDR1 MGHDK, CDR2 SYGVNS.

The chain employs TRBV19 and TRBJ2-1; perhaps TRBD2 as D (6 bases). V lost 5 bases and J lost 4, with 15 bases in between. The germline V gene encodes CDR1 LNHDA and CDR2 SQIVND (reference sequence). The CDR3 spans 15 residues. The CDR3 loop reads CASSGRDRVYNEQFF. CDR3 nucleotide sequence: TGTGCCAGTAGTGGGCGGGACCGAGTTTACAATGAGCAGTTCTTC.

The V gene is TRBV7-9, the J gene TRBJ2-7; a weak D match, TRBD1 (6 bases). The V end lost 7 bases, the J end lost 3 bases, and 16 bases lay between the germline ends. CDR1 is SEHNR and CDR2 is FQNEAQ in the germline V gene (reference sequence). The CDR3 length is 14 residues. The CDR3 DNA reads TGTGCCAGCACACTCCGGGACAACCTCTACGAGCAGTACTTC. Protein product: CASTLRDNLYEQYF.

The rearrangement joins TRBV12-3 or TRBV12-4 to TRBJ1-1; D ambiguous. Trimming shortened V by 6 bases and J by 5 bases, and 13 bases separated the two germline ends. The CDR3 is 13 residues long. The DNA for the CDR3 is TGTGCCAGCAGCCCTGACTCTGGGACTGAAGCTTTCTTT. This sequence encodes CASSPDSGTEAFF.

This clone has just one count. The rearrangement uses TRBV28 and TRBJ1-1; D is ambiguous. The V and J ends lost 5 bases and 9 bases respectively, with 16 bases between them. This CDR3 region has 13 residues. Germline V lookup: CDR1 MDHEN, CDR2 SYDVKM. In DNA form, the CDR3 reads TGTGCCAGCAGTGAACGACGTGAGGGCAAAGCTTTCTTT. Translating gives CASSERREGKAFF.